Below, one T cell receptor (beta chain) is given with its context. This clone was counted a few times. Its antigen has not been determined. No base qualities exist here, and no much larger clone lies one base off it. This entry comes from a study of cytomegalovirus exposure and HLA in healthy donors (dated by TCRdb to about 2017). Describing the broader study: An earlier analysis of roughly 500 of the donors reported approximately 300 Gb of sequence data and some 120 million unique TCR beta sequences from approximately 180 million T cells. Roughly 300 gigabases of sequencing data and approximately 93 million unique TCR sequences were included in an early release covering about 600 HLA-typed donors. Among the roughly 400 genotyped donors, around 81% belonged to the genetic ancestry cluster associated with self-reported Caucasian donors. The study aimed to test whether cataloging public T cell receptors could reveal signatures of past pathogen exposure. The study used immunosequencing to profile the T cell repertoires of approximately 650 subjects and linked those repertoires to cytomegalovirus serostatus. Besides the first cohort of about 730 subjects, a separate validation cohort made up of 120 different subjects was used. To predict cytomegalovirus infection status, the study brought together high-throughput TCR immunosequencing, statistical association of individual TCRs with disease status, and machine learning. A later analysis re-examined previously published TCR beta repertoires from more than 650 donors and added high-resolution HLA genotyping to investigate patterns of TCR occurrence. The later analysis used no new phenotypic data to find candidate immune exposures, relying instead on TCR beta sequences and their occurrence across donors. An earlier analysis of a few hundred of the donors applied high-throughput TCR beta sequencing to assess whether each TCR beta V gene segment acted as functional or pseudogenic. Alongside the repertoire data, information on donor age, sex, ethnicity and CMV serostatus was compiled. A later genetic analysis used genome-wide SNP genotypes for about 65% of the roughly 700 donors, treating that subset as a discovery cohort. All discovery cohort repertoires had been generated on a single sequencing platform. Class I and class II HLA loci were covered by the typing at four-digit resolution. Typing coverage differed by locus: A, B, C, DRB1 and DQB1 were typed in roughly 620-630 donors, DQA1 in about 500, DPA1 in approximately 610, and DPB1 in approximately 450. Five DR-DQ haplotypes were handled as single units for association and clustering, since linkage in the cohort was strong. Among a few hundred genotyped donors of the cohort, an average of about 240,000 unique TCR beta nucleotide sequences were sequenced per donor, roughly a sixth of them non-productive. Overall study results and their limits: The cohort was sequenced for TCR beta chains only, and without alpha or paired-chain data the features that could be detected were limited. The classifier was reported to diagnose cytomegalovirus status with high specificity and sensitivity in both the original cohort and the validation cohort. A further reported finding was that TCR beta sequences accurately predicted the HLA-A and HLA-B alleles for most subjects in the first cohort. Most TCR sequences were seen in very few donors, while some public TCRs were found in many individuals. Because some donors lacked HLA typing at each locus, the association tests relied only on the typed subset. For the cohort, immune exposure information was limited to CMV serostatus. The study listed approximately 160 TCR beta chains as associated with cytomegalovirus. V-gene and J-gene trimming of TCR beta chains was associated with a missense DCLRE1C variant in a later genetic analysis, and the association was replicated in an independent cohort. A later analysis found that HLA-associated TCR beta chains were more clonally expanded and had lower generation probabilities than equally common non-associated chains. According to a later analysis, TCR association rates differed among HLA loci, with DRB1 alleles showing the most associated TCRs and HLA-C alleles showing the fewest. Several of the top co-occurrence clusters appeared to be linked to parvovirus B19, influenza, CMV and Epstein-Barr virus, according to a later analysis. In a later analysis, most CMV-associated TCR beta chains were found to appear HLA-restricted, with HLA associations seemingly driven largely by CMV exposure. Three of the identified cytomegalovirus-associated TCR beta chains were confirmed in vitro to be specific for cytomegalovirus antigens. Linkage disequilibrium might explain the correlated functional status among segregating V segments, but an unknown experimental factor could not be excluded. Specific HLA alleles were associated with roughly 17,000 TCR beta sequences at a false discovery rate of 0.05 in a later analysis. A cluster of highly shared sequence variants was judged likely to represent a technical artifact of the sequencing pipeline. Some IMGT-functional V segments, including TRBV6-2 and TRBV6-3, could not be distinguished by the 87-base-pair reads and were therefore excluded. Assigning TCR associations to individual alleles was difficult when HLA alleles, especially DR and DQ, strongly co-occurred. Because counts were too low, roughly 16 rarely observed V segments, including chromosome 9 orphons, were excluded from the earlier analysis of several hundred of the donors. In an earlier analysis of 587 of the donors, most TCR beta V segments appeared in productive rearrangements about 87% or about 30% of the time, broadly matching IMGT annotations. It was suggested by the authors that the approach could potentially be generalized to other disease states and immunological phenotypes. Compared with the roughly 700-donor mean, donors in an Asian-associated ancestry cluster had fewer N-insertions in productive TCRs, according to a later genetic analysis. Roughly uniform sequencing depth across donors was assumed in presence/absence analyses, although this assumption may not hold.

The cohort consisted of 600 or so healthy bone marrow donors. At the time of sampling, all cohort members were nominally healthy, though unrecorded immune exposures were likely present. The donor was CMV seropositive and belonged to the group of over 250 seropositive cohort members. Every donor gave a peripheral blood sample, and the peripheral blood mononuclear cells from that sample were used for TCR beta sequencing. Genomic DNA was extracted from the blood cell samples with the Qiagen DNeasy Blood Extraction Kit. The receptor library was made with the immunoSEQ multiplex PCR assay. For the multiplex PCR, a mixture combining 60 forward primers for TCR Vbeta segments and 13 reverse primers for TCR Jbeta segments was used. The CDR3 region of rearranged TCR beta genes was amplified from genomic DNA with a multiplex PCR assay. The Illumina HiSeq System was used to sequence the amplified TCR beta libraries as 87-base-pair reads. The study's processing was this. Across the 500 to 850 repertoires, a later analysis counted 75 million to 90 million unique TCR beta chains, 8.5 million to 12 million of which were shared by at least two donors. A nearest-neighbor algorithm error-corrected the raw reads and collapsed the reads into unique sequences, merging closely related sequences to remove PCR and sequencing errors. To assign V, D and J gene segments, CDR3 sequences were aligned to IMGT reference sequences. For a sequence to be retained, at least a six-nucleotide match to both a V gene segment and a J gene segment was required. Rearrangements were classified as productive when the CDR3 lacked stop codons and remained in frame with V and J, and all other rearrangements were classified as non-productive. CDR3 was defined by IMGT convention, running from the second conserved V-encoded cysteine to the conserved J-encoded phenylalanine. Sequences without an unambiguous match to a single V gene segment were excluded from the earlier analysis of about 640 of the donors. An earlier analysis of 550 to 650 of the donors classified V segments as functional when productive rearrangements were above 56.7% and as segregating when the standard deviation between donors was above 5%. To diagnose cytomegalovirus status from the catalog of TCR beta chain sequences, a statistical classification framework was built. V and J gene assignment, in a later analysis, came from comparing TCR nucleotide sequences with IMGT/GENE-DB human TR gene sequences. The TCRdist pipeline was used in a later analysis to assign CDR3 sequences and most-parsimonious VDJ recombination scenarios. In a later analysis, every TCR beta chain was defined by the combination of its CDR3 amino acid sequence and its V-gene family, and reads without a unique V-gene family were dropped. A later analysis removed roughly 590 highly shared, low-generation-probability nucleotide sequences to deal with suspected cross-contamination and a sequencing artifact. In a later analysis, a clonal expansion index for each public chain was calculated from normalized within-repertoire ranks of inferred template counts. In a later analysis, generation probabilities were computed with a VDJ recombination model fitted to out-of-frame rearrangements, and the resulting probabilities were checked against IGoR. In a later analysis, TCR-TCR, TCR-HLA and TCR-CMV co-occurrence was scored with hypergeometric tests, and a repertoire-size bias correction was applied to TCR pairs. A later analysis estimated false discovery rates by permuting HLA or CMV assignments 20 times. In a later analysis, co-occurring TCRs were grouped using DBSCAN, with TCRdist sequence similarity added in when clustering inside HLA-allele-positive subsets. Repertoires with fewer than 30,000 or more than 120,000 public chains were left out of co-occurrence clustering, as were roughly five repertoires with anomalous nucleotide sharing. The source is immuneACCESS, and TCRdb retained only in-frame sequences with V and J called. Part of the clones is not carried over; for the studies checked, unresolved V genes explain less than half of this, and the remainder is unexplained. The V and J calls and clone size come from that table; D and trimming were worked out from the DNA. The table for this sample lists approximately 80,000 clones; approximately 77% of them were counted only once. The ten largest clones take up 11% of the sample.

The CDR3 holds 15 amino acids from the cysteine to the phenylalanine. The only DNA kept is the CDR3, 45 bases in frame from the first base. Trimming removed 0 bases from V and 1 base from J, leaving 10 bases between the germline ends. The germline V gene supplies CDR1 SGDLS and CDR2 YYNGEE. Specimen: PBMCs. The chain was built from TRBV9 and TRBJ1-1; 5 matching bases give a weak D call of TRBD1. This sequence originates from a woman aged 40 to 55 in good health and CMV-seropositive. The sequence in DNA is TGTGCCAGCAGCGTAGGGGGCATACCGAACACTGAAGCTTTCTTT. Translated, this gives CASSVGGIPNTEAFF.